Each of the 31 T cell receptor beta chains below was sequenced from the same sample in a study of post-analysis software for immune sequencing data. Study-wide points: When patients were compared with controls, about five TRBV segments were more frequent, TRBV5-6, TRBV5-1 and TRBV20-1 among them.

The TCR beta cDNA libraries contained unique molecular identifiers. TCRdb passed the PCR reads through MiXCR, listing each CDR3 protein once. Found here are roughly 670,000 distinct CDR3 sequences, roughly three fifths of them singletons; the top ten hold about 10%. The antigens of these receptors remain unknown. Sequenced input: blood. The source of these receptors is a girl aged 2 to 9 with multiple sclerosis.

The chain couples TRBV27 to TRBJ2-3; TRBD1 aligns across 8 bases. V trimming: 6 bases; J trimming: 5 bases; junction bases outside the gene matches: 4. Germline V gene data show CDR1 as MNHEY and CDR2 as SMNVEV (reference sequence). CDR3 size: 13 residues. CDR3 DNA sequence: TGTGCCAGCAGGCAGGGGGCAGGAGATACGCAGTATTTT. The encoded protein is CASRQGAGDTQYF.

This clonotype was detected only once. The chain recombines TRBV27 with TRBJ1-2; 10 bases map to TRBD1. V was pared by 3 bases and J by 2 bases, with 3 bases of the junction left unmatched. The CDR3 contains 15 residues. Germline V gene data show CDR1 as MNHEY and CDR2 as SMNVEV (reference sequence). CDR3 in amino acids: CASSFLGQGNYGYTF. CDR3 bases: TGTGCCAGCAGTTTCTTGGGACAGGGGAACTATGGCTACACCTTC.

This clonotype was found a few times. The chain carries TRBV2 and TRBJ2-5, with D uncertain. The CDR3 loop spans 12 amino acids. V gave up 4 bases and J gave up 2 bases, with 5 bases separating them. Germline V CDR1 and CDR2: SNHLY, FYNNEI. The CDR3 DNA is TGTGCCAGCAGTGTGCCTCAAGAGACCCAGTACTTC. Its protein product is CASSVPQETQYF. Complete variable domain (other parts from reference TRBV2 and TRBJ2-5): EPEVTQTPSHQVTQMGQEVILRCVPISNHLYFYWYRQILGQKVEFLVSFYNNEISEKSEIFDDQFSVERPDGSNFTLKIRSTKLEDSAMYFCASSVPQETQYFGPGTRLLVL.

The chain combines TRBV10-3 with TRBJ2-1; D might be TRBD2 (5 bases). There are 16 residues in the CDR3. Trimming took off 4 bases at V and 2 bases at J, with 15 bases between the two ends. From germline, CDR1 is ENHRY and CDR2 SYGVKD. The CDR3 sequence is CAISAVMAGAYNEQFF. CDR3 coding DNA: TGTGCCATCAGTGCAGTAATGGCGGGTGCCTACAATGAGCAGTTCTTC.

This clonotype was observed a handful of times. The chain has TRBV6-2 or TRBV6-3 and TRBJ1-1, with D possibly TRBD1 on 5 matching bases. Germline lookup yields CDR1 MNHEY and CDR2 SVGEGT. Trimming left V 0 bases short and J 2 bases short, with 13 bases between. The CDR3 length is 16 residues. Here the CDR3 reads CASSYSPQGLNTEAFF. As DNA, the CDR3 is TGTGCCAGCAGTTACTCACCCCAGGGACTAAACACTGAAGCTTTCTTT.

CDR3 sequence: CATSTVAQGTEAFF. The CDR3 DNA sequence: TGTGCCACCAGCACCGTGGCCCAGGGCACTGAAGCTTTCTTT. The chain recombines TRBV15 with TRBJ1-1; a weak D match, TRBD1 (5 bases). Germline CDR1 reads LNHNV; CDR2 reads YYDKDF (reference sequence). V lost 4 bases, J lost 4 bases, and 13 bases lay in between. The CDR3 sequence is 14 residues long. Full variable domain (outside the CDR3, taken from reference TRBV15 and TRBJ1-1): DAMVIQNPRYQVTQFGKPVTLSCSQTLNHNVMYWYQQKSSQAPKLLFHYYDKDFNNEADTPDNFQSRRPNTSFCFLDIRSPGLGDTAMYLCATSTVAQGTEAFFGQGTRLTVV.

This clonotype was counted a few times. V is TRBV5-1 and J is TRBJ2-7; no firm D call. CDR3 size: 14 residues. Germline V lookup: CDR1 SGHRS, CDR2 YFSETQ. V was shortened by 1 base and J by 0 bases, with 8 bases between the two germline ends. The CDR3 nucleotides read TGCGCCAGCAGCTTGCAGCCCAGCTCCTACGAGCAGTACTTC. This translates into CASSLQPSSYEQYF.

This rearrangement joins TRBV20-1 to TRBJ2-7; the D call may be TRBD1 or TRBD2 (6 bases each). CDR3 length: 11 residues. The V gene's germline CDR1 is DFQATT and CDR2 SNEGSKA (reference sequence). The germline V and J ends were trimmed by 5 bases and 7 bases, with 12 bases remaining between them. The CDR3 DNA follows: TGCAGTGCTTCAAGGGGGGCTGAGCAGTACTTC. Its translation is CSASRGAEQYF.

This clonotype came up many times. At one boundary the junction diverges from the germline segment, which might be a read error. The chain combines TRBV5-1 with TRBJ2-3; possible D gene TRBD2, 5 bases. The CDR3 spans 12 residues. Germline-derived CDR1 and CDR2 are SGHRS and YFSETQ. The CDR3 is CASSLATDTQYF. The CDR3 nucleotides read TGTGCCAGCAGCTTAGCGACAGATACGCAGTATTTT.

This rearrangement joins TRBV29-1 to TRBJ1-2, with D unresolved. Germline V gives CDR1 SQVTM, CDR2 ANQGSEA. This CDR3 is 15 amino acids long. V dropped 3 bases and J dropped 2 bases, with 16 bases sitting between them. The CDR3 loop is CSVDIKWGNNYGYTF. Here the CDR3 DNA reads TGCAGCGTTGACATTAAGTGGGGAAACAACTATGGCTACACCTTC.

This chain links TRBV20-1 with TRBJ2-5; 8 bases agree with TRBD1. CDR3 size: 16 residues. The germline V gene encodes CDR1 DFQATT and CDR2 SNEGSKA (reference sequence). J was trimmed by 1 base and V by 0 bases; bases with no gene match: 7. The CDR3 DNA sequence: TGCAGTGCTAGAGATCTAAGGACAGGGACCCAAGAGACCCAGTACTTC. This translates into CSARDLRTGTQETQYF.

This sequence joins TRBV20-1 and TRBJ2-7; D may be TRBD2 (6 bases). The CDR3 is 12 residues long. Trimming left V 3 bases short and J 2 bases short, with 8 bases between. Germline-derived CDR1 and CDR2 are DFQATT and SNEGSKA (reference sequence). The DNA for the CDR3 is TGCAGTGCTAGCCGGGAGCCCTACGAGCAGTACTTC. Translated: CSASREPYEQYF.

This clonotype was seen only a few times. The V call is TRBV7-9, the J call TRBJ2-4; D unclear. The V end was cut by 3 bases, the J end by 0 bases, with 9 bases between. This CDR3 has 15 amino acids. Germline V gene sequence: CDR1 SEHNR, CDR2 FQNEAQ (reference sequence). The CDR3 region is CASSLDALAKNIQYF. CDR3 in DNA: TGTGCCAGCAGCTTGGACGCCCTAGCCAAAAACATTCAGTACTTC.

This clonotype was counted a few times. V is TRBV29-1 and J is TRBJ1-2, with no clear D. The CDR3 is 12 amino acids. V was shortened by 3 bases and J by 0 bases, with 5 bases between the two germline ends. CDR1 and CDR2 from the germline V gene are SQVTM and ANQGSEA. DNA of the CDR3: TGCAGCGTTGAGCCCCCTAACTATGGCTACACCTTC. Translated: CSVEPPNYGYTF. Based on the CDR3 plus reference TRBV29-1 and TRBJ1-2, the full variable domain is SAVISQKPSRDICQRGTSLTIQCQVDSQVTMMFWYRQQPGQSLTLIATANQGSEATYESGFVIDKFPISRPNLTFSTLTVSNMSPEDSSIYLCSVEPPNYGYTFGSGTRLTVV.

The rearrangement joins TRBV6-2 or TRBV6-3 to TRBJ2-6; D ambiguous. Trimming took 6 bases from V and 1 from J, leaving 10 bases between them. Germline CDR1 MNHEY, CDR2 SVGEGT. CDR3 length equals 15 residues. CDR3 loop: CASRYLGSGANVLTF. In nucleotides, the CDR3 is TGTGCCAGCAGGTACCTTGGGTCTGGGGCCAACGTCCTGACTTTC.

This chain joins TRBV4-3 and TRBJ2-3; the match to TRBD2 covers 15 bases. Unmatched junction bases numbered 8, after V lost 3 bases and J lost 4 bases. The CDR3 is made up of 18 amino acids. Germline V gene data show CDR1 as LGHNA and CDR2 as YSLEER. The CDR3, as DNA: TGCGCCAGCAGCCAGGGGACTAGCGGGGGGCAAGTCGCAGATACGCAGTATTTT. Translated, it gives CASSQGTSGGQVADTQYF.

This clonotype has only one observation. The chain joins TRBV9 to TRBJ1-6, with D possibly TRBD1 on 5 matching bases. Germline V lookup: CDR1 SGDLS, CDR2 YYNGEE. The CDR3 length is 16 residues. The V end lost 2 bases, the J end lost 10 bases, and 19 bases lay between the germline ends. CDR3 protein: CASSVATRGTDSPLHF. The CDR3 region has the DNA TGTGCCAGCAGCGTGGCTACACGGGGGACGGACTCACCCCTCCACTTT.

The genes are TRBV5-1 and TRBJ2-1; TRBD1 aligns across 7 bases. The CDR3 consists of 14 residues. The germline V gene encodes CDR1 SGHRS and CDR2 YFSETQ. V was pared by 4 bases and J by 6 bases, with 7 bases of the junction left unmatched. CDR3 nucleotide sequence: TGCGCCAGCAGCGGGGACAGCACGGGCAATGAGCAGTTCTTC. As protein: CASSGDSTGNEQFF.

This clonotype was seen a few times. The CDR3 protein is CSATSGSGDVFRSYNEQFF. CDR3 nucleotide sequence: TGCAGTGCCACCTCGGGTAGCGGGGACGTGTTTCGCTCCTACAATGAGCAGTTCTTC. V usage is TRBV20-1 and J usage is TRBJ2-1; the match to TRBD2 covers 8 bases. Germline lookup yields CDR1 DFQATT and CDR2 SNEGSKA (reference sequence). This CDR3 spans 19 amino acids. V lost 6 bases to trimming and J lost 0 bases; unmatched junction nucleotides: 19.

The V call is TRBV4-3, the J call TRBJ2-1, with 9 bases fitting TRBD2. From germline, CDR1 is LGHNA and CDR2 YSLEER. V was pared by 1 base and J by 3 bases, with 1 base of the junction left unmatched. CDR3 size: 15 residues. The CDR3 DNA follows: TGCGCCAGCAGCCAAGCGCGGGGGGGCTACAATGAGCAGTTCTTC. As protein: CASSQARGGYNEQFF.

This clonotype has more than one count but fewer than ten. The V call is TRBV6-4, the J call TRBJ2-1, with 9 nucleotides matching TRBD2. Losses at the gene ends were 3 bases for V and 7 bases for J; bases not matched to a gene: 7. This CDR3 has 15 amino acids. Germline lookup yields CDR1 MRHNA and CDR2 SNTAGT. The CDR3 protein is CASSEFSGGQNEQFF. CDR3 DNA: TGTGCCAGCAGTGAATTTAGCGGGGGTCAGAATGAGCAGTTCTTC.

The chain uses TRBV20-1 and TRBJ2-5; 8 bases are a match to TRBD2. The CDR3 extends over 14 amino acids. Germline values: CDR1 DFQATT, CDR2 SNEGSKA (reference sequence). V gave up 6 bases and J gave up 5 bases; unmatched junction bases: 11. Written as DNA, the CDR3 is TGCAGTGCCCGCCCAGCGGGAGTAACCGAGACCCAGTACTTC. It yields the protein CSARPAGVTETQYF.

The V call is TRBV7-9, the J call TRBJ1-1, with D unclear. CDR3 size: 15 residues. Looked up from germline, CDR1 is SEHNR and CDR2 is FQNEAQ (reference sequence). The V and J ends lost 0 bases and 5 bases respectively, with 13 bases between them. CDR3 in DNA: TGTGCCAGCAGCTTAGCGAGGGAGGTTAGAACTGAAGCTTTCTTT. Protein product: CASSLAREVRTEAFF.

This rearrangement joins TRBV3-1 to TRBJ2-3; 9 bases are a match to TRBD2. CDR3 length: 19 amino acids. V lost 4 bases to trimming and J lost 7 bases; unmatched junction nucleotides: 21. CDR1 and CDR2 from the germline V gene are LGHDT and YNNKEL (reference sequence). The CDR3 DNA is TGTGCCAGCAGCCCGATACACATAGCGGGAGCGTCGGTTACGAATACGCAGTATTTT. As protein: CASSPIHIAGASVTNTQYF.

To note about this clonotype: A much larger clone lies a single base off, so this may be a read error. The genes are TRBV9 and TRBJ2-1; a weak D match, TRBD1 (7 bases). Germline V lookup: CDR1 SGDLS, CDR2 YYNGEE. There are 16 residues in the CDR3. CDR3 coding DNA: TGTGCCAGCAGCGAACAGGGGAGGCTGTCCTACAGTGAGCAGTTCTTC. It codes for CASSEQGRLSYSEQFF.

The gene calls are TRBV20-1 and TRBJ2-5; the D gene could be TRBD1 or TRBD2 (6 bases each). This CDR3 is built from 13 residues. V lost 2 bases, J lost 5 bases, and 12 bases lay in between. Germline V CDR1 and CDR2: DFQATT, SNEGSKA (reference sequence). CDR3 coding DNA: TGCAGTGCTAGATCCGGGGGCCTGGAGACCCAGTACTTC. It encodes CSARSGGLETQYF.

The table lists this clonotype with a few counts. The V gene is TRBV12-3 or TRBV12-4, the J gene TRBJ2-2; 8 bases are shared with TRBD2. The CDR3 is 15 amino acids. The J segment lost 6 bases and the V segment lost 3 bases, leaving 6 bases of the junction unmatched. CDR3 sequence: CASSFYGGAPGELFF. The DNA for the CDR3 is TGTGCCAGCAGTTTTTACGGGGGGGCCCCCGGGGAGCTGTTTTTT.

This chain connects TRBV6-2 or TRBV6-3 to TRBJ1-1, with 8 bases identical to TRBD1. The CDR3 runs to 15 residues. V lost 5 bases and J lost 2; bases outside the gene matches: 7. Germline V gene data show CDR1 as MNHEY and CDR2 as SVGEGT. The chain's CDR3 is CASSPWTGRNTEAFF. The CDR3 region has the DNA TGTGCCAGCAGTCCTTGGACAGGGCGAAACACTGAAGCTTTCTTT.

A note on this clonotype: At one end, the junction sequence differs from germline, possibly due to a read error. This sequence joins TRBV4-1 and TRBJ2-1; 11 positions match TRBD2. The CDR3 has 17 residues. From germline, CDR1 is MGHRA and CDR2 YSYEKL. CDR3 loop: CASSPFDGTSGYNEQFF. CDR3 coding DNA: TGTGCCAGCAGCCCGTTCGACGGGACTAGCGGCTACAATGAGCAGTTCTTC.

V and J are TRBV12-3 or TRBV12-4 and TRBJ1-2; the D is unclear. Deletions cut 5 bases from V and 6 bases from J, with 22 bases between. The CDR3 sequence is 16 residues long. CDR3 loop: CASSPRRGRIFDGYTF. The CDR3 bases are TGTGCCAGCAGTCCCAGACGCGGCAGGATCTTTGATGGCTACACCTTC.

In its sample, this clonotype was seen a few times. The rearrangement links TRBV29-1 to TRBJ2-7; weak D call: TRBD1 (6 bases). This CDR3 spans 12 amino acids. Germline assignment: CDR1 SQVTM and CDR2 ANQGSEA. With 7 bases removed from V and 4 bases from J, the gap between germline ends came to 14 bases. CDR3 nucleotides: TGCAGCGGTCGGGACACTTCTTACGAGCAGTACTTC. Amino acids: CSGRDTSYEQYF.